This TCR beta chain originates from a study of post-analysis software for immune sequencing data. On the study more broadly: The cohort encompassed relapsing-remitting, secondary progressive and progressive-relapsing multiple sclerosis disease courses. Study-level points and caveats: Samples made in the same batch grouped tightly together by F measure. Normalized Chao1 diversity in multiple sclerosis patients fell significantly below that of controls. Compared with controls, patients had more of roughly 5 TRBV segments, including TRBV5-6, TRBV5-1 and TRBV20-1.

Unique molecular identifiers tagged the TCR beta cDNA libraries. Once about 0.9 to 11 million T cells were used, roughly 0.5 million cDNA molecules resulted. TCRdb analysed the PCR reads with MiXCR anew, one entry per CDR3 protein. This sample has 750,000 to 950,000 distinct CDR3 sequences, with roughly 58% found just once. This clonotype was counted a few times. Its antigen is as yet unknown. CDR1 and CDR2 from the germline V gene are SGHTA and FQGNSA. V lost 8 bases, J lost 2 bases, and 11 bases stayed unmatched. The CDR3 is 17 residues long. This chain connects TRBV7-2 to TRBJ2-6; 8 nucleotides align to TRBD1. The sequenced sample was blood. This receptor was obtained from a girl under 18 with multiple sclerosis. CDR3 sequence reads: CASHGQDRATGANVLTF. Written as DNA, the CDR3 is TGTGCCAGCCACGGACAGGACAGGGCAACTGGGGCCAACGTCCTGACTTTC.